Listed here is a single T cell receptor (beta chain). Germline CDR1 reads SGHAT; CDR2 reads FQNNGV. The length of the CDR3 is 14 residues. J was trimmed by 8 bases and V by 6 bases; bases with no gene match: 5. This record comes from a study of blood T cell repertoires in COVID-19. Across the whole study: Acute-phase and convalescent COVID-19 samples originated in the United States, Italy and Spain. In each case, the material was cDNA or gDNA derived from T cells, B-cell-depleted T cells, or PBMCs.

Methods used by the authors: Amplification of reference gene primers was used by the study to estimate nucleated cell counts. Here immunoSEQ multiplex PCR was the method, and the copy in TCRdb shows in-frame clones only, minus some. The V and J calls and clone size come from that table; D and trimming were worked out from the DNA. The repertoire holds roughly 150,000 clones, around 88% seen once, with less than 6.5% in the top ten. The clonotype was recovered from a human donor in a cohort sampled during active COVID-19. The chain joins TRBV11-2 to TRBJ2-2; 11 bases match TRBD2. The sample consisted of peripheral blood. The DNA of the CDR3 is TGTGCCAGCAGGATACTAGCGGGAGTGGGGGAGCTGTTTTTT. This gives the protein CASRILAGVGELFF. The full variable domain, completed using reference TRBV11-2 and TRBJ2-2, is EAGVAQSPRYKIIEKRQSVAFWCNPISGHATLYWYQQILGQGPKLLIQFQNNGVVDDSQLPKDRFSAERLKGVDSTLKIQPAKLEDSAVYLCASRILAGVGELFFGEGSRLTVL.